The 24 T cell receptor beta chains in this list originate from one sample, sequenced in a study of CD8+ T cells in alopecia areata. In each case, RNA was isolated and then reverse transcribed into cDNA as the sequencing template. Some clones are missing from TCRdb's copy, which holds only in-frame ones; the method was immunoSEQ multiplex PCR. The sample lists about 170,000 clones; roughly 70% were seen once. Sequenced here: CD8+ T cells sorted from blood, sampled at week 0. The receptors come from a human donor with alopecia areata.

The V call is TRBV15, the J call TRBJ1-5, with 7 bases fitting TRBD1. The CDR3 sequence is 16 residues long. The trim removed 1 base at V and 6 bases at J, leaving 9 bases unmatched. CDR1 is LNHNV and CDR2 is YYDKDF in the germline V gene (reference sequence). CDR3 protein: CATSRARGQLFQPQHF. The CDR3 DNA is TGTGCCACCAGCAGAGCGAGGGGACAGTTATTTCAGCCCCAGCATTTT.

The J gene is TRBJ1-1, the V gene TRBV7-9; a weak D match, TRBD1 (6 bases). The CDR3 totals 17 residues. Germline V gene sequence: CDR1 SEHNR, CDR2 FQNEAQ (reference sequence). Deletions cut 1 base from V and 1 base from J, with 16 bases between. CDR3 sequence (DNA): TGTGCCAGCAGCTTAGTGGGGGGCCCCAACCCGAACACTGAAGCTTTCTTT. Its translation: CASSLVGGPNPNTEAFF.

CDR3 in amino acids: CASSDMGTGLNIQYF. CDR3 nucleotides: TGTGCCAGCAGTGATATGGGGACAGGGCTAAACATTCAGTACTTC. The chain has TRBV2 and TRBJ2-4; 9 bases agree with TRBD1. V was pared by 3 bases and J by 6 bases, with 6 bases of the junction left unmatched. This CDR3 is built from 15 residues. CDR1 SNHLY and CDR2 FYNNEI come from the germline V gene.

This chain joins TRBV6-6 and TRBJ2-2; D is perhaps TRBD1 (6 bases). V lost 5 bases to trimming and J lost 4 bases, with 14 bases between them. This CDR3 comprises 15 residues. Germline CDR1 and CDR2: MNHNY and SVGAGI (reference sequence). CDR3 protein: CASSGQGRRTGELFF. The DNA of the CDR3 is TGTGCCAGCAGTGGCCAGGGGCGCCGCACCGGGGAGCTGTTTTTT.

This clone was observed a handful of times. CDR3 residues: CASSQLEAAYEQYF. CDR3 in DNA: TGTGCCAGCAGCCAATTAGAGGCTGCCTACGAGCAGTACTTC. The chain recombines TRBV4-2 with TRBJ2-7; D is unclear. The CDR3 consists of 14 residues. The V gene lost 2 bases and the J gene lost 2 bases, with 10 bases spanning the gap. Germline CDR1 is LGHNA and CDR2 is YNFKEQ.

The rearrangement joins TRBV14 to TRBJ1-2; no reliable D call. The germline V gene has CDR1 SGHDN and CDR2 FVKESK. The CDR3 is made up of 15 amino acids. V shed 0 bases and J shed 0 bases, with 8 bases lying between them. The chain's CDR3 is CASSQDFGTNYGYTF. DNA of the CDR3: TGTGCCAGCAGCCAAGATTTCGGCACTAACTATGGCTACACCTTC. The variable domain in full, completed from reference TRBV14 and TRBJ1-2, reads EAGVTQFPSHSVIEKGQTVTLRCDPISGHDNLYWYRRVMGKEIKFLLHFVKESKQDESGMPNNRFLAERTGGTYSTLKVQPAELEDSGVYFCASSQDFGTNYGYTFGSGTRLTVV.

The sample holds many counts of this clone. The chain has TRBV4-1 and TRBJ1-5; D gene uncertain. The V and J ends lost 0 bases and 0 bases respectively, with 9 bases between them. The CDR3 has 16 amino acids. CDR1 is MGHRA and CDR2 is YSYEKL in the germline V gene. The CDR3 nucleotides read TGCGCCAGCAGCCAAGATTCTGCTTATAGCAATCAGCCCCAGCATTTT. Protein product: CASSQDSAYSNQPQHF.

The chain uses TRBV13 and TRBJ2-3; D gene unclear. This CDR3 region has 11 residues. V lost 7 bases, J lost 0 bases, and 2 bases lay in between. The germline V gene has CDR1 PRHDT and CDR2 FYEKMQ (reference sequence). CDR3 amino acids: CASTSTDTQYF. CDR3 nucleotide sequence: TGTGCCAGCACAAGCACAGATACGCAGTATTTT.

This clone was detected a few times. The chain is built from TRBV2 and TRBJ1-2, with TRBD1 matching over 8 bases. The CDR3 runs 15 residues. Germline values: CDR1 SNHLY, CDR2 FYNNEI. The trim removed 9 bases at V and 4 bases at J, leaving 13 bases unmatched. DNA for the CDR3: TGTGCCAGGAGGGCAGGGGGCCTTTCTCCCTATGGCTACACCTTC. Translation: CARRAGGLSPYGYTF.

This clone turned up a few times. The V gene is TRBV21-1, the J gene TRBJ1-4. TRBV21-1 corresponds to a pseudogene. This CDR3 region has 15 residues. The CDR3 bases are TGTGCCAGCAGCGCCCGACCGGCCGGGGATGAAAAACTGTTTTTT. It encodes CASSARPAGDEKLFF.

This rearrangement joins TRBV27 to TRBJ2-1, with D perhaps matching TRBD1 or TRBD2 (5 bases each). V lost 6 bases to trimming and J lost 6 bases, with 9 bases between them. CDR3 size: 12 residues. Germline V CDR1 and CDR2: MNHEY, SMNVEV (reference sequence). CDR3 DNA: TGTGCCAGCAGCGTCGGGGCCAATGAGCAGTTCTTC. This codes for CASSVGANEQFF.

V and J are TRBV30 and TRBJ1-1; D call uncertain. V shed 0 bases and J shed 1 base, with 6 bases lying between them. The germline CDR1 and CDR2 sequences are GTSNPN and SVGIG (reference sequence). CDR3 length equals 13 residues. The CDR3 reads CAWSVMGNTEAFF. DNA of the CDR3: TGTGCCTGGAGTGTTATGGGGAACACTGAAGCTTTCTTT.

The rearrangement links TRBV6-1 to TRBJ1-3, with unresolved D. Per germline, CDR1 MNHNS and CDR2 SASEGT. The CDR3 spans 12 residues. V was clipped by 6 bases and J by 8 bases, with 11 bases between them. The CDR3 sequence is CASRPAKDTIYF. In DNA form, the CDR3 reads TGTGCCAGCAGACCGGCTAAGGACACCATATATTTT.

This clone was counted between two and nine times. The chain combines TRBV30 with TRBJ2-3; 11 bases are shared with TRBD2. CDR1 GTSNPN and CDR2 SVGIG come from the germline V gene (reference sequence). After removal of 1 base from V and 7 bases from J, the junction contained 10 bases not matched to a gene. There are 16 residues in the CDR3. This CDR3 reads CAWSGEVAGGPNTQYF. The CDR3 DNA sequence: TGTGCCTGGAGTGGGGAAGTAGCGGGGGGGCCCAATACGCAGTATTTT.

V and J are TRBV27 and TRBJ2-7, with no clear D. The germline CDR1 and CDR2 sequences are MNHEY and SMNVEV (reference sequence). The CDR3 loop spans 15 amino acids. V was clipped by 1 base and J by 4 bases, with 14 bases between them. This CDR3 reads CASSLYAEQSYEQYF. DNA of the CDR3: TGTGCCAGCAGTTTATATGCAGAACAATCTTACGAGCAGTACTTC.

This sequence joins TRBV6-5 and TRBJ2-7, with D maybe TRBD2 (6 bases). V was trimmed by 7 bases and J by 2 bases, leaving 9 bases between them. The germline V gene has CDR1 MNHEY and CDR2 SVGAGI. CDR3 length: 12 amino acids. The CDR3 sequence: CASKRGTYEQYF. The CDR3 DNA follows: TGTGCCAGCAAACGGGGGACCTACGAGCAGTACTTC.

The chain joins TRBV13 to TRBJ2-5; the D gene is possibly TRBD2 (6 bases). CDR1 and CDR2 from the germline V gene are PRHDT and FYEKMQ (reference sequence). The V gene lost 2 bases and the J gene lost 5 bases, with 12 bases spanning the gap. The CDR3 contains 14 residues. The chain's CDR3 is CASSLMAGPETQYF. CDR3 DNA sequence: TGTGCCAGCAGCTTAATGGCGGGACCCGAGACCCAGTACTTC.

The rearrangement uses TRBV9 and TRBJ2-1; 9 bases match TRBD1. V shed 1 base and J 8 bases; nucleotides not matched to a gene: 4. The CDR3 extends over 14 amino acids. From germline, CDR1 is SGDLS and CDR2 YYNGEE. CDR3 protein: CASSVKQGAHEQFF. For the CDR3, the DNA is TGTGCCAGCAGCGTAAAACAGGGGGCGCATGAGCAGTTCTTC.

The rearrangement joins TRBV7-9 to TRBJ2-1, with 8 bases fitting TRBD1. CDR1 SEHNR and CDR2 FQNEAQ come from the germline V gene (reference sequence). CDR3 length equals 14 residues. The junction had 5 bases not matched to a gene; V was cut back by 1 base and J by 9 bases. The CDR3 reads CASSLVQGVGEQFF. The DNA of the CDR3 is TGTGCCAGCAGCTTAGTACAGGGGGTAGGTGAGCAGTTCTTC.

This clone was picked up a small number of times. The chain recombines TRBV19 with TRBJ1-1, with unresolved D. Per germline, CDR1 LNHDA and CDR2 SQIVND (reference sequence). V lost 4 bases and J lost 3, with 9 bases in between. The length of the CDR3 is 13 residues. CDR3: CASSNPWDTEAFF. CDR3 nucleotide sequence: TGTGCCAGTAGTAACCCTTGGGACACTGAAGCTTTCTTT.

The J gene is TRBJ2-7, the V gene TRBV6-1; D call uncertain. Germline CDR1 is MNHNS and CDR2 is SASEGT. This CDR3 is built from 12 residues. V lost 8 bases and J 2 bases, leaving 10 bases between the germline ends. The DNA of the CDR3 is TGTGCCAGCGGCGAGCTCCCCTACGAGCAGTACTTC. Protein: CASGELPYEQYF.

V and J are TRBV4-1 and TRBJ2-2; 11 nucleotides agree with TRBD2. The trim removed 4 bases at V and 6 bases at J, leaving 4 bases unmatched. This CDR3 comprises 15 residues. Germline CDR1 and CDR2: MGHRA and YSYEKL. The CDR3 region is CASSRLAGGAGELFF. CDR3 sequence (DNA): TGCGCCAGCAGCCGCCTAGCGGGGGGCGCCGGGGAGCTGTTTTTT.

The CDR3 sequence is CASSYYREETQYF. Here the CDR3 DNA reads TGTGCCAGCAGTTACTACAGGGAAGAGACCCAGTACTTC. This chain joins TRBV6-5 and TRBJ2-5; D is perhaps TRBD1 (6 bases). The CDR3 spans 13 residues. V was clipped by 1 base and J by 3 bases, with 6 bases between them. CDR1 and CDR2 from the germline V gene are MNHEY and SVGAGI.

V is TRBV6-5 and J is TRBJ2-7; D may be TRBD1 (6 bases). Germline CDR1 MNHEY, CDR2 SVGAGI. The CDR3 has 13 residues. Deletions cut 6 bases from V and 5 bases from J, with 14 bases between. The CDR3 sequence is CASRGGPGNEQYF. The CDR3, as DNA: TGTGCCAGCAGAGGGGGACCCGGGAACGAGCAGTACTTC.